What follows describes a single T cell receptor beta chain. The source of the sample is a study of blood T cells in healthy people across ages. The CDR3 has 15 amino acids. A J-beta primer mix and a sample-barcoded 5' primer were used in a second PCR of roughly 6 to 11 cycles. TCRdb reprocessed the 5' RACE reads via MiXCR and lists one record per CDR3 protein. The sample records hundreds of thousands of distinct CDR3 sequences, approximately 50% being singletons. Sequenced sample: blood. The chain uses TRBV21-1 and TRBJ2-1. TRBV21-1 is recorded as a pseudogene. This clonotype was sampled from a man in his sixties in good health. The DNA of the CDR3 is TGTGCCAGCAGCAAAGCCGGGGGGCTCCTAAATGAGCAGTTCTTC. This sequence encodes CASSKAGGLLNEQFF.